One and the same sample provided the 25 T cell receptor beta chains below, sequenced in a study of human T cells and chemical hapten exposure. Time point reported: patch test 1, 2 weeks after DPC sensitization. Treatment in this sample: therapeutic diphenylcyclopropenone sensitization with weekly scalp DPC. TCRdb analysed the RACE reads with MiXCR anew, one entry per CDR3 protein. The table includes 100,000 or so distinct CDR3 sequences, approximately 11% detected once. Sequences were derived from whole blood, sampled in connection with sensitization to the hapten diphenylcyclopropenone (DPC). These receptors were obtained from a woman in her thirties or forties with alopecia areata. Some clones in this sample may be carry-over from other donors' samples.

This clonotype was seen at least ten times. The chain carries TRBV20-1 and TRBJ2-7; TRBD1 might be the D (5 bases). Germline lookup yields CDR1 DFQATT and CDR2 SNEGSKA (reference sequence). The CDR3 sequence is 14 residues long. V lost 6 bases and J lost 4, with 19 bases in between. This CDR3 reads CSASSRQAGYEQYF. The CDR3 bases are TGCAGTGCCTCATCGAGGCAGGCAGGGTACGAGCAGTACTTC.

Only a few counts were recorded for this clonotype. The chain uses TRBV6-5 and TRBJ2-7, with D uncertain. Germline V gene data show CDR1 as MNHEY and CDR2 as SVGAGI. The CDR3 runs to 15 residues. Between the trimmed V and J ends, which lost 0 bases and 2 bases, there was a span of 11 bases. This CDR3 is CASSYSQASPYEQYF. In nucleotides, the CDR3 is TGTGCCAGCAGTTACTCGCAGGCTTCCCCCTACGAGCAGTACTTC.

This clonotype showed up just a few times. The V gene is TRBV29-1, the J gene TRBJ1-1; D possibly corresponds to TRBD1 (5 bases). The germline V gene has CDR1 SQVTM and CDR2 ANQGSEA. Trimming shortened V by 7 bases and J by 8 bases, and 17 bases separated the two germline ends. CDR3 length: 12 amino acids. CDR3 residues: CSGGPPGGEAFF. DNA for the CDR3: TGCAGCGGCGGGCCCCCGGGGGGGGAAGCTTTCTTT.

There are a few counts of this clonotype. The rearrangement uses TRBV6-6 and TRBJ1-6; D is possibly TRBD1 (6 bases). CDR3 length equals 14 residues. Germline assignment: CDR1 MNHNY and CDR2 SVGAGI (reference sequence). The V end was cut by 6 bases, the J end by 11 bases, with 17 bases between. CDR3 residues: CASSLVRGAPPLHF. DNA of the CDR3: TGTGCCAGCAGCCTAGTCAGGGGCGCGCCACCCCTCCACTTT.

The CDR3 region is CASSRSAGTQYF. For the CDR3, the DNA is TGTGCCAGCAGCCGATCCGCGGGGACCCAGTACTTC. The chain joins TRBV3-1 to TRBJ2-5; tentatively, D is TRBD2 (5 bases). CDR3 length equals 12 residues. V was cut by 4 bases and J by 7 bases, with 10 bases left in between. The germline V gene has CDR1 LGHDT and CDR2 YNNKEL (reference sequence).

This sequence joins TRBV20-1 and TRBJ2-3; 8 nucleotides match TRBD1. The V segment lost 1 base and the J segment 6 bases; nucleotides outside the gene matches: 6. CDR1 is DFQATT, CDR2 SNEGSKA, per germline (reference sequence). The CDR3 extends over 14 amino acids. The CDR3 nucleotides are TGCAGTGCTAGAGCGACAGGGGCGGCGGATACGCAGTATTTT. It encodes CSARATGAADTQYF.

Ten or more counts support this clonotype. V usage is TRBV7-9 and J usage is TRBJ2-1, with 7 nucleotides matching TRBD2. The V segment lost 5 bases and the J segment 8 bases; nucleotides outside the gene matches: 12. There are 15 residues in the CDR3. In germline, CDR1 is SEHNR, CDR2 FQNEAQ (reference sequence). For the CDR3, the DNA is TGTGCCAGCAGCCCGGGGGAGGTAGCGGGCGATGAGCAGTTCTTC. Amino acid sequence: CASSPGEVAGDEQFF.

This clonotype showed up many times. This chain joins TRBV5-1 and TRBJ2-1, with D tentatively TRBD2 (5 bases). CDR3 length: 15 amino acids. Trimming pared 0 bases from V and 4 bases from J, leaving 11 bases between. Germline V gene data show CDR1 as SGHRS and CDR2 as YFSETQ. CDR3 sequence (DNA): TGCGCCAGCAGCTTGGGCCTAAGCGGTTACAATGAGCAGTTCTTC. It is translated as CASSLGLSGYNEQFF.

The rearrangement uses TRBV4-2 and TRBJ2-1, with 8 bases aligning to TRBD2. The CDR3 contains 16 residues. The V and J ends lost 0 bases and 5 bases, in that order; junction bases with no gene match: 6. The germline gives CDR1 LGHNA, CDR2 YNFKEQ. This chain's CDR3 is CASSQEATSGHNEQFF. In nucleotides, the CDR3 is TGTGCCAGCAGCCAAGAGGCCACTAGCGGACACAATGAGCAGTTCTTC.

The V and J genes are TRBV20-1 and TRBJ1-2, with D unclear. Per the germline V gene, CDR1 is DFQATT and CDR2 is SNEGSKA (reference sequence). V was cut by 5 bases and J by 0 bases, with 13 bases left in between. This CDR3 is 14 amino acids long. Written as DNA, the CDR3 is TGCAGTGCTCAACGCCCGGGAGCTAACTATGGCTACACCTTC. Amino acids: CSAQRPGANYGYTF.

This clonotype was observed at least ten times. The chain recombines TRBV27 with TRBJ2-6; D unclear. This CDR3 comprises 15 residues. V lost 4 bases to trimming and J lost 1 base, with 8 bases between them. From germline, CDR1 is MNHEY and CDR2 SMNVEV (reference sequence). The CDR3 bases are TGTGCCAGCAGTTCTCTGGGGTCTGGGGCCAACGTCCTGACTTTC. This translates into CASSSLGSGANVLTF.

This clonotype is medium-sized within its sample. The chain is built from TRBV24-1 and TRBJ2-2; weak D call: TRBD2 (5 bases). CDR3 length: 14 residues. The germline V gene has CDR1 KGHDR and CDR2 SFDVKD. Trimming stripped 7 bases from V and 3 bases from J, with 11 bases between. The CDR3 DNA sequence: TGTGCCACCAGCGGTTTGGGAGACACCGGGGAGCTGTTTTTT. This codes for CATSGLGDTGELFF.

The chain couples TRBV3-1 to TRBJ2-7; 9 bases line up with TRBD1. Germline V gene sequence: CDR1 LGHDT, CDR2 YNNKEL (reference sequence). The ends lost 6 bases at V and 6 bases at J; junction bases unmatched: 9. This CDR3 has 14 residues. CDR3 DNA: TGTGCCAGCAGTAGGCAAAGGGACAGGGCCGAGCAGTACTTC. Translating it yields CASSRQRDRAEQYF.

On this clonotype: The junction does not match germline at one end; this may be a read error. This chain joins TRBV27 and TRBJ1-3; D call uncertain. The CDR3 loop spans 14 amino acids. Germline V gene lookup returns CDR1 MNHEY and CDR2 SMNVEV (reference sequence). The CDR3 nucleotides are TGTGCCAGCAGCACTACCCAGTCTGAAAACACCATATATTTT. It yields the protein CASSTTQSENTIYF.

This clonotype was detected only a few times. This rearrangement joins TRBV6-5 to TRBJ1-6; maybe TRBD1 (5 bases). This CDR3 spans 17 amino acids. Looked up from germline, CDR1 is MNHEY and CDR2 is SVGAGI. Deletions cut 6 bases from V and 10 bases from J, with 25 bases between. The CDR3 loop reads CASRTGRGVDYLSPLHF. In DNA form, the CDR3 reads TGTGCCAGCAGAACTGGCCGGGGGGTCGATTATCTCTCACCCCTCCACTTT.

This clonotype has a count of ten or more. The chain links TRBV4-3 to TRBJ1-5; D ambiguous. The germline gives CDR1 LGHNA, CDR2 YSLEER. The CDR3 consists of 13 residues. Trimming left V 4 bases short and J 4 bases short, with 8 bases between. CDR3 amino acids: CASSRSGNQPQHF. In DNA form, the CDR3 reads TGCGCCAGCAGCCGGTCGGGGAATCAGCCCCAGCATTTT.

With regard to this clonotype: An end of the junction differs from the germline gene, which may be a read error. The CDR3 protein is CASSYSRFSGSSEQYF. CDR3 nucleotide sequence: TGTGCCAGCAGTTACTCGAGGTTCTCCGGGTCCTCCGAGCAGTACTTC. This chain connects TRBV6-5 to TRBJ2-7, with D uncertain. The germline CDR1 and CDR2 sequences are MNHEY and SVGAGI. The CDR3 is made up of 16 amino acids.

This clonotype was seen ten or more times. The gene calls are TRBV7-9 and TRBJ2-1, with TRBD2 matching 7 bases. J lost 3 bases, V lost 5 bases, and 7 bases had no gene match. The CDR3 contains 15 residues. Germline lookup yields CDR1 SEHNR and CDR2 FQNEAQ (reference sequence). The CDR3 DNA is TGTGCCAGCAGCCGAGGCGGGAGCGTCTACAATGAGCAGTTCTTC. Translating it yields CASSRGGSVYNEQFF.

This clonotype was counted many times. The CDR3 loop is CASSAARAGVTGNEQFF. The CDR3 DNA is TGCGCCAGCAGTGCTGCGAGAGCGGGAGTGACGGGCAATGAGCAGTTCTTC. The chain links TRBV10-1 to TRBJ2-1, with 8 positions matching TRBD2. Germline trimming cut 4 bases from V and 6 bases from J; bases unmatched to any gene: 14. Germline CDR1 and CDR2: WNHNN and SYGVQD (reference sequence). The CDR3 spans 17 residues.

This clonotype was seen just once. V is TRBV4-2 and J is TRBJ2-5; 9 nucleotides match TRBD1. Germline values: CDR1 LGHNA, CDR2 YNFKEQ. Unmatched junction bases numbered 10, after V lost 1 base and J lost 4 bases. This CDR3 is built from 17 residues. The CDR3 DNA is TGTGCCAGCAGCCAAGGAACGCGGGACAGGGCGGCAGAGACCCAGTACTTC. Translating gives CASSQGTRDRAAETQYF.

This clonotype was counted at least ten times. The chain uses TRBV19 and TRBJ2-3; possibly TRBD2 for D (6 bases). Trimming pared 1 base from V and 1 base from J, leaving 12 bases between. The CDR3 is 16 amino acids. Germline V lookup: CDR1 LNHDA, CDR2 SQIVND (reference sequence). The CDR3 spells CASSIGDSRGTDTQYF. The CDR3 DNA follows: TGTGCCAGTAGTATAGGGGACTCCCGTGGCACAGATACGCAGTATTTT. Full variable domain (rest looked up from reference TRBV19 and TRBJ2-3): DGGITQSPKYLFRKEGQNVTLSCEQNLNHDAMYWYRQDPGQGLRLIYYSQIVNDFQKGDIAEGYSVSREKKESFPLTVTSAQKNPTAFYLCASSIGDSRGTDTQYFGPGTRLTVL.

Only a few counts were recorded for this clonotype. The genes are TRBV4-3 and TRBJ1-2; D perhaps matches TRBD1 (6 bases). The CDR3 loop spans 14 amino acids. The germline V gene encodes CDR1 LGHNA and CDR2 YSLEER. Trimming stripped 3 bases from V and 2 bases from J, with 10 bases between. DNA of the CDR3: TGCGCCAGCAGCCACAACAGGGCGAACTATGGCTACACCTTC. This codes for CASSHNRANYGYTF.

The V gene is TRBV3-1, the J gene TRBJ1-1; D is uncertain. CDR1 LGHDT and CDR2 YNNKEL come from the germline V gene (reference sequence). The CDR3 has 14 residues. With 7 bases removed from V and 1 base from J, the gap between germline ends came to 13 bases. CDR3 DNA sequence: TGTGCCAGCACCGTTAAGGCCGCGAACACTGAAGCTTTCTTT. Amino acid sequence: CASTVKAANTEAFF.

The CDR3 DNA sequence: TGCAGTGCTCCCGGACAGGGCCTTGAGAGGAATACGCAGTATTTT. Translation: CSAPGQGLERNTQYF. The J gene is TRBJ2-3, the V gene TRBV20-1, with TRBD1 identical over 8 bases. Trimming cost V 5 bases and J 7 bases; bases outside gene matches: 14. Germline-derived CDR1 and CDR2 are DFQATT and SNEGSKA (reference sequence). CDR3 length: 15 amino acids.

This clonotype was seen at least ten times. The CDR3 protein is CASSSPGQGPAGNQPQHF. For the CDR3, the DNA is TGTGCCAGCAGTTCCCCGGGACAGGGCCCCGCTGGCAATCAGCCCCAGCATTTT. The chain uses TRBV28 and TRBJ1-5; 9 bases agree with TRBD1. The CDR3 consists of 18 residues. The V and J ends lost 4 bases and 2 bases, in that order; junction bases with no gene match: 12. CDR1 is MDHEN and CDR2 is SYDVKM in the germline V gene. The whole variable domain, filled in from reference TRBV28 and TRBJ1-5, reads DVKVTQSSRYLVKRTGEKVFLECVQDMDHENMFWYRQDPGLGLRLIYFSYDVKMKEKGDIPEGYSVSREKKERFSLILESASTNQTSMYLCASSSPGQGPAGNQPQHFGDGTRLSIL.